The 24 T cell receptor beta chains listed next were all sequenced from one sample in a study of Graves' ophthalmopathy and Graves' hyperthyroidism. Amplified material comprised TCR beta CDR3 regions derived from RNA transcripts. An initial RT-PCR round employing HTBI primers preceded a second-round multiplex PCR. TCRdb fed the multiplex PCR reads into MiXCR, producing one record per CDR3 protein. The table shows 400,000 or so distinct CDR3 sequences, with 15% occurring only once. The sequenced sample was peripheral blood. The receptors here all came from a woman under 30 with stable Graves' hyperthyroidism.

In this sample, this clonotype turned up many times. The CDR3 region is CASSVRELIETQYF. CDR3 bases: TGTGCCAGCAGTGTCAGGGAATTGATCGAGACCCAGTACTTC. This chain links TRBV2 with TRBJ2-5; tentatively, D is TRBD1 (5 bases). Trimming shortened V by 4 bases and J by 5 bases, and 14 bases separated the two germline ends. The CDR3 length is 14 residues. CDR1 SNHLY and CDR2 FYNNEI come from the germline V gene.

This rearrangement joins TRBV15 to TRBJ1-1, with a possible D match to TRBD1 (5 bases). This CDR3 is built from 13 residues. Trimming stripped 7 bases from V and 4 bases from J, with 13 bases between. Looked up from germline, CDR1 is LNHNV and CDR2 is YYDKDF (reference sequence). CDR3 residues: CATTWDGATEAFF. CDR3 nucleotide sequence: TGTGCCACCACGTGGGACGGGGCCACTGAAGCTTTCTTT.

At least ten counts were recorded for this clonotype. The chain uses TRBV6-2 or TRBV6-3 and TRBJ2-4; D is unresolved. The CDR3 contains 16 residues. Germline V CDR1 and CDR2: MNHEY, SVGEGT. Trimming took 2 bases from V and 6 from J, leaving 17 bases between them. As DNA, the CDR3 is TGTGCCAGCAGTTACGGTGGTCGATTCGGTGCAAACATTCAGTACTTC. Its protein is CASSYGGRFGANIQYF.

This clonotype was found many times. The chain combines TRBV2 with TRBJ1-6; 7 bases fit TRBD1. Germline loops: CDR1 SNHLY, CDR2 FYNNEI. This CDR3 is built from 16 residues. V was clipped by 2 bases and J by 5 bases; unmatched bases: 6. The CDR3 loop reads CASSERQTGNNSPLHF. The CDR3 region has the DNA TGTGCCAGCAGTGAACGCCAGACAGGGAATAATTCACCCCTCCACTTT.

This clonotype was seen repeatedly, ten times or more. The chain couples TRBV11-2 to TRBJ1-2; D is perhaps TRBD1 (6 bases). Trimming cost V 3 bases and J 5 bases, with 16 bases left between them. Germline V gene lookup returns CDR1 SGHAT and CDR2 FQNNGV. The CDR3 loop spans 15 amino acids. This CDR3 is CASSLERTENYGYTF. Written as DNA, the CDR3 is TGTGCCAGCAGCTTGGAGCGGACAGAAAATTATGGCTACACCTTC.

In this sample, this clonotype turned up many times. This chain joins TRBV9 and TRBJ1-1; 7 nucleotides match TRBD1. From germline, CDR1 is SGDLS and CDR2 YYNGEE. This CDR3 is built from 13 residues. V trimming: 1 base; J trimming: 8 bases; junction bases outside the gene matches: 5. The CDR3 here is CASSVLQGTEAFF. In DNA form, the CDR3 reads TGTGCCAGCAGCGTATTACAGGGGACCGAAGCTTTCTTT. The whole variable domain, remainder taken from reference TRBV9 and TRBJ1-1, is DSGVTQTPKHLITATGQRVTLRCSPRSGDLSVYWYQQSLDQGLQFLIQYYNGEERAKGNILERFSAQQFPDLHSELNLSSLELGDSALYFCASSVLQGTEAFFGQGTRLTVV.

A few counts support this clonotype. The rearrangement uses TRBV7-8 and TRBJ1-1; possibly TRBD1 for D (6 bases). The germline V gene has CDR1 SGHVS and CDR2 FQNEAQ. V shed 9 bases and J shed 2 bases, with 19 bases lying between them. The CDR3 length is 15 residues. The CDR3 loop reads CASIESGGANTEAFF. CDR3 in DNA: TGTGCCAGTATAGAGAGCGGGGGGGCAAACACTGAAGCTTTCTTT.

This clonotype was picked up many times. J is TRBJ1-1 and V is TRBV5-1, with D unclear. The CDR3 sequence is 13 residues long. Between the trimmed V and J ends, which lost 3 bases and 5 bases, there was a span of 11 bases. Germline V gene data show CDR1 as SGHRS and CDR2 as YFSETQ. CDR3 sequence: CASSYFDGTEAFF. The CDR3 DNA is TGCGCCAGCAGCTATTTCGACGGGACTGAAGCTTTCTTT.

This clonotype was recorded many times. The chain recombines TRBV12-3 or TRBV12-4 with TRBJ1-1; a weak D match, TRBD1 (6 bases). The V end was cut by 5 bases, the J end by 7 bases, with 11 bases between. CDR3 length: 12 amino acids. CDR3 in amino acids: CASSQGGDEAFF. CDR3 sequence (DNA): TGTGCCAGCAGTCAAGGGGGGGATGAAGCTTTCTTT.

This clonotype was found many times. CDR3 sequence: CASSLIRGTGELFF. DNA of the CDR3: TGTGCCAGCAGCTTAATTCGCGGCACCGGGGAGCTGTTTTTT. The gene calls are TRBV7-6 and TRBJ2-2, with no clear D. This CDR3 contains 14 residues. Trimming took off 2 bases at V and 4 bases at J, with 8 bases between the two ends. Germline CDR1 reads SGHVS; CDR2 reads FNYEAQ.

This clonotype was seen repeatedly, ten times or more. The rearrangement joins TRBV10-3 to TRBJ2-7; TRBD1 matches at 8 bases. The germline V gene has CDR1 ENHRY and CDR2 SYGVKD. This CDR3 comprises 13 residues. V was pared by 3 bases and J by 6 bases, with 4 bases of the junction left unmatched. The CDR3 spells CAISDSGGGEQYF. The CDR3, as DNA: TGTGCCATCAGTGACTCAGGGGGCGGCGAGCAGTACTTC.

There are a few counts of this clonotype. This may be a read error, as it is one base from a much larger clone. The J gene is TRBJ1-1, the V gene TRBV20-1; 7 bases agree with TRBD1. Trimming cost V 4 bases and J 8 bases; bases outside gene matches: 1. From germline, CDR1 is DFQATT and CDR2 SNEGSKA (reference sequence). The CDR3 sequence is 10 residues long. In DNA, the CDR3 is TGCAGTGCTAAAGGGGGCGAAGCTTTCTTT. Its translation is CSAKGGEAFF.

The CDR3 region is CASTLIGTDFHRGNTIYF. The CDR3 nucleotides are TGTGCCAGCACCCTGATCGGGACCGACTTTCATAGGGGAAACACCATATATTTT. V is TRBV28 and J is TRBJ1-3; D might be TRBD1 (5 bases). V lost 7 bases, J lost 4 bases, and 26 bases lay in between. The CDR3 runs to 18 residues. The germline CDR1 and CDR2 sequences are MDHEN and SYDVKM.

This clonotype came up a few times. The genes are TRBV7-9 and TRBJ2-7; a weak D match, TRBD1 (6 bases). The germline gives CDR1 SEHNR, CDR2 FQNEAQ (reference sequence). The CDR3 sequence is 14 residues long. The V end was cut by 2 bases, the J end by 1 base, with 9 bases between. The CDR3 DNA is TGTGCCAGCAGCTTACGGACAGAATCCTACGAGCAGTACTTC. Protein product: CASSLRTESYEQYF.

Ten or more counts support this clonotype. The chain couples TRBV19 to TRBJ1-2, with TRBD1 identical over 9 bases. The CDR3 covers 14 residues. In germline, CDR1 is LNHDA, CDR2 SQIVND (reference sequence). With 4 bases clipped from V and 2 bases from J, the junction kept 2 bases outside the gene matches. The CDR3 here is CASSTQGANYGYTF. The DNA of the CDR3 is TGTGCCAGTAGTACACAGGGGGCGAACTATGGCTACACCTTC. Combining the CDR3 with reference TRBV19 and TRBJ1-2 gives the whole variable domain DGGITQSPKYLFRKEGQNVTLSCEQNLNHDAMYWYRQDPGQGLRLIYYSQIVNDFQKGDIAEGYSVSREKKESFPLTVTSAQKNPTAFYLCASSTQGANYGYTFGSGTRLTVV.

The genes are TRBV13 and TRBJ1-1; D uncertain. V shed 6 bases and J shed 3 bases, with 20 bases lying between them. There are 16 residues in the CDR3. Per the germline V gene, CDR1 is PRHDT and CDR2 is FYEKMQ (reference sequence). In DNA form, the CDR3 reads TGTGCCAGCAGTTTCAGACCAGGCGGGGTGGACACTGAAGCTTTCTTT. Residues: CASSFRPGGVDTEAFF.

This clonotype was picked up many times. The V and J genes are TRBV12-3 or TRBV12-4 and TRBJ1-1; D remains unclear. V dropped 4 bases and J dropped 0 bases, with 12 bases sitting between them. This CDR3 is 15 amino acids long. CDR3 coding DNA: TGTGCCAGCAGTTCAACGGACCTATTGAACACTGAAGCTTTCTTT. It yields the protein CASSSTDLLNTEAFF.

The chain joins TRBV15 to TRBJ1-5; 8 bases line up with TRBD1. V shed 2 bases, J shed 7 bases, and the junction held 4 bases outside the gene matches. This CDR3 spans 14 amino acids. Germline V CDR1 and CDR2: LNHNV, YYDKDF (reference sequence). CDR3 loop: CATSRQGAGQPQHF. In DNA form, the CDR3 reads TGTGCCACCAGCAGACAGGGGGCAGGCCAGCCCCAGCATTTT.

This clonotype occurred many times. The CDR3 DNA reads TGTGCCTCTCATCCGGGACAGCCCTACGAGCAGTACTTC. This gives the protein CASHPGQPYEQYF. This chain connects TRBV6-5 to TRBJ2-7; 7 bases agree with TRBD1. This CDR3 is built from 13 residues. Per germline, CDR1 MNHEY and CDR2 SVGAGI. Germline trimming cut 11 bases from V and 2 bases from J; bases unmatched to any gene: 9.

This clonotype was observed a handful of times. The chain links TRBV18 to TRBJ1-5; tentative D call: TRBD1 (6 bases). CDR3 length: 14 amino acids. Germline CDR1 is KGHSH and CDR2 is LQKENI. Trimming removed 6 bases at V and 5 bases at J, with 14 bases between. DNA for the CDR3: TGTGCCAGCTCGCTAAAACAGGGAGATCAGCCCCAGCATTTT. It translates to CASSLKQGDQPQHF.

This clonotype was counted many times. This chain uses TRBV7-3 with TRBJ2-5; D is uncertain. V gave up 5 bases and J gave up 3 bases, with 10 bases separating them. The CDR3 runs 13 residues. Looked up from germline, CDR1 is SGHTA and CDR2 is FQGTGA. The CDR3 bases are TGTGCCAGCAGCCCGACGGGTGAAGAGACCCAGTACTTC. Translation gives CASSPTGEETQYF.

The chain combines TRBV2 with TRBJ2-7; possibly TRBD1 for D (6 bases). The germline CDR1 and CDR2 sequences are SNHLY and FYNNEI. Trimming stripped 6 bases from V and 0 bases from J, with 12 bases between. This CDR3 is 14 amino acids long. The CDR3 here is CASRHRDNSYEQYF. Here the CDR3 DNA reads TGTGCCAGCAGACACCGGGACAACTCCTACGAGCAGTACTTC.

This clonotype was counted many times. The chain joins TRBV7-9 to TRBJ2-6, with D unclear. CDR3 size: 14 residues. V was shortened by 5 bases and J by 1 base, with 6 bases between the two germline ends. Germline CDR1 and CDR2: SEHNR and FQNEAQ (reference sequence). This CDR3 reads CASSPRSGANVLTF. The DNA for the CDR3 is TGTGCCAGCAGCCCCCGATCTGGGGCCAACGTCCTGACTTTC.

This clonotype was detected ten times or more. The CDR3 DNA follows: TGTGCCAGCAGCTTAACGAGAGATAGCAATCAGCCCCAGCATTTT. Encoded protein: CASSLTRDSNQPQHF. The V and J genes are TRBV7-2 and TRBJ1-5; no firm D call. The CDR3 is 15 amino acids. V was pared by 2 bases and J by 0 bases, with 8 bases between. Per the germline V gene, CDR1 is SGHTA and CDR2 is FQGNSA.